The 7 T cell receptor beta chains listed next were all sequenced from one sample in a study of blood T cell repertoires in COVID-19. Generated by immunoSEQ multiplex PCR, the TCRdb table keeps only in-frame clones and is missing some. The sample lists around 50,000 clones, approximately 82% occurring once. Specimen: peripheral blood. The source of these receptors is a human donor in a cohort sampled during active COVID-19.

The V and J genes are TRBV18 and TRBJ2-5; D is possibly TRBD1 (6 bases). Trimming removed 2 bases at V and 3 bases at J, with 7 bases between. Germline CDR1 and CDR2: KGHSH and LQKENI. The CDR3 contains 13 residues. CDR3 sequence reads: CASSPRGKETQYF. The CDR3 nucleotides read TGTGCCAGCTCACCAAGGGGGAAAGAGACCCAGTACTTC.

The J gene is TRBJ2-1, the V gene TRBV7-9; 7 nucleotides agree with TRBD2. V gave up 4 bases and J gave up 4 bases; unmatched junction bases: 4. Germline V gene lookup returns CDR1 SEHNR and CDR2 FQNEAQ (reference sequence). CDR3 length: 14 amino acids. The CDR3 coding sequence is TGTGCCAGCAGCTCTAGCGGTACTTACAATGAGCAGTTCTTC. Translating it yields CASSSSGTYNEQFF.

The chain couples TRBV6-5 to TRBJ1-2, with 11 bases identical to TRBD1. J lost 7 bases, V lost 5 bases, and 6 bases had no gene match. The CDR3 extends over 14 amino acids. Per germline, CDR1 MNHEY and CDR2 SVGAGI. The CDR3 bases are TGTGCCAGCAGTAAGGGACAGGGGGTTGTTGGCTACACCTTC. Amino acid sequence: CASSKGQGVVGYTF.

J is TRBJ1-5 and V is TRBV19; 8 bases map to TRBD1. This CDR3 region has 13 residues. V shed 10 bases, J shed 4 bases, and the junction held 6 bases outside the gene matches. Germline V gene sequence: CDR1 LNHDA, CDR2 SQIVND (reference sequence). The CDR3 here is CAIQGAENQPQHF. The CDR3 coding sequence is TGTGCCATCCAGGGGGCGGAGAATCAGCCCCAGCATTTT.

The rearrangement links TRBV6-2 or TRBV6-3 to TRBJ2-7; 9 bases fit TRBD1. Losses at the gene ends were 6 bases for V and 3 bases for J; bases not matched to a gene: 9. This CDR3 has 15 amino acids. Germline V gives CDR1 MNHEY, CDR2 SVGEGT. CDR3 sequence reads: CASSPRDRDDYEQYF. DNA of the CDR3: TGTGCCAGCAGCCCCCGGGACAGGGATGACTACGAGCAGTACTTC.

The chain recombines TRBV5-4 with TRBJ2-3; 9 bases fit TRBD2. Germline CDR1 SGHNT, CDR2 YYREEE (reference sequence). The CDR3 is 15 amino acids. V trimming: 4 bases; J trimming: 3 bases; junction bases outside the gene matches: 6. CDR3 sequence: CASSLSGSETDTQYF. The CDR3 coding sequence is TGTGCCAGCAGCCTTAGCGGGAGTGAAACAGATACGCAGTATTTT.

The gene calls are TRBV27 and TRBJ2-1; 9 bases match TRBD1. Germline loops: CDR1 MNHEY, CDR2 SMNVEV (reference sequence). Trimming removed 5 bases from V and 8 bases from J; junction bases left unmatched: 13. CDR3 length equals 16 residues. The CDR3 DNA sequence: TGTGCCAGCAGTCCACGTCCCGGGACAGGGAAGTATGAGCAGTTCTTC. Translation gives CASSPRPGTGKYEQFF.